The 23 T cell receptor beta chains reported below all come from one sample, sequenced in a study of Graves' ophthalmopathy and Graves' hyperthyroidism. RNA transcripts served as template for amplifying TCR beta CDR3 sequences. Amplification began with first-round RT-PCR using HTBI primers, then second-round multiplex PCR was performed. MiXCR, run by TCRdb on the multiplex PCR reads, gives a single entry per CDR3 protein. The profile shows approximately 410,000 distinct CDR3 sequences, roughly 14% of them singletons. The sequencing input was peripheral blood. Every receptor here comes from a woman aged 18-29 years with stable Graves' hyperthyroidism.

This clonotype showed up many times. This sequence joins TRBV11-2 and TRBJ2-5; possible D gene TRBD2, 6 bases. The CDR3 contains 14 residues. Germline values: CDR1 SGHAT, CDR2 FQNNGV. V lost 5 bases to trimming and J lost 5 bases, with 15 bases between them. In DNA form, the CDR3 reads TGTGCCAGCAGCCCTCTGGGGGGTGGGGAGACCCAGTACTTC. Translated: CASSPLGGGETQYF.

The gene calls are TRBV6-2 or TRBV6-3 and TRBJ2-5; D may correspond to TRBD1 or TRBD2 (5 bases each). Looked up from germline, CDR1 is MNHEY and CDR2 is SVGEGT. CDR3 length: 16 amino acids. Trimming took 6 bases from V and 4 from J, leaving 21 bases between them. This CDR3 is CASSQILAYGAETQYF. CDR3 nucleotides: TGTGCCAGCAGCCAAATCCTGGCCTACGGGGCAGAGACCCAGTACTTC.

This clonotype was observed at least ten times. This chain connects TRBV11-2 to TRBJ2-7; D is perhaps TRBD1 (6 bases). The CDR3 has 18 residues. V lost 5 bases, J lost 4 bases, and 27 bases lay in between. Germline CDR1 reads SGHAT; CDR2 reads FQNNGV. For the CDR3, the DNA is TGTGCCAGCAGCCTCCTACGACGTACAGGGAGAGAGACTTACGAGCAGTACTTC. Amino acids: CASSLLRRTGRETYEQYF.

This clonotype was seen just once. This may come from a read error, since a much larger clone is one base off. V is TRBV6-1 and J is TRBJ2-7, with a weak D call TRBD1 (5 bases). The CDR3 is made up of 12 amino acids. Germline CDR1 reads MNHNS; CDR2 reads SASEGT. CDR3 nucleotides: TGTACCAGCAGCGTCAGGGCCCACGAGCAGTACTTC. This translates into CTSSVRAHEQYF.

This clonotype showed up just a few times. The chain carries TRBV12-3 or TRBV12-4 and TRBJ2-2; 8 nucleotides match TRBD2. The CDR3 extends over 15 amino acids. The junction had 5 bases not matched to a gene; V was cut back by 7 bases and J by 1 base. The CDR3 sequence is CASNPLAVNTGELFF. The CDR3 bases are TGTGCCAGCAACCCACTAGCGGTGAACACCGGGGAGCTGTTTTTT.

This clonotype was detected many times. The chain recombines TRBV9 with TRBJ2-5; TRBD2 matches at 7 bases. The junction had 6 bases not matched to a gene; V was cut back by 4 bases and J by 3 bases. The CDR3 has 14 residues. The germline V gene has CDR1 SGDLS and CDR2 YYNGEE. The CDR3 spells CASSSRGEEETQYF. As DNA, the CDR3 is TGTGCCAGCAGCTCACGGGGGGAGGAAGAGACCCAGTACTTC.

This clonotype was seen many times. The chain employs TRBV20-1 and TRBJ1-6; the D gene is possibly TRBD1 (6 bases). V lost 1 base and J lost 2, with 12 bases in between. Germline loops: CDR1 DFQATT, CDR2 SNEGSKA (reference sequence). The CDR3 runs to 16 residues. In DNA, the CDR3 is TGCAGTGCTAGAGTACAGGGACAAGCCTATAATTCACCCCTCCACTTT. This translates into CSARVQGQAYNSPLHF.

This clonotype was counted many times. The CDR3 coding sequence is TGTGCCAGCAGTTCGGACCCCTACGAGCAGTACTTC. It translates to CASSSDPYEQYF. J is TRBJ2-7 and V is TRBV28, with D uncertain. Trimming shortened V by 4 bases and J by 2 bases, and 6 bases separated the two germline ends. Germline assignment: CDR1 MDHEN and CDR2 SYDVKM. The CDR3 is made up of 12 amino acids.

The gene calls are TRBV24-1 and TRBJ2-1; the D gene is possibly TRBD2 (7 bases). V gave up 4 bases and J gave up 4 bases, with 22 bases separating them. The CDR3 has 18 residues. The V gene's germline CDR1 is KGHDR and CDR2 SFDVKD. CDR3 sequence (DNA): TGTGCCACCAGTGACACTGGGGGGGCCGGGGGCGGTTACAATGAGCAGTTCTTC. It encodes CATSDTGGAGGGYNEQFF.

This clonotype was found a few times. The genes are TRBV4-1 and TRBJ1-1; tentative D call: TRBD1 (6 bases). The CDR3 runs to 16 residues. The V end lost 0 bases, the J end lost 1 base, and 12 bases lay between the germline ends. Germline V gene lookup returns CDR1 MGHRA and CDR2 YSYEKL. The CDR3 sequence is CASSQDRTGWNTEAFF. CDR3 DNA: TGCGCCAGCAGCCAAGATCGAACAGGGTGGAACACTGAAGCTTTCTTT.

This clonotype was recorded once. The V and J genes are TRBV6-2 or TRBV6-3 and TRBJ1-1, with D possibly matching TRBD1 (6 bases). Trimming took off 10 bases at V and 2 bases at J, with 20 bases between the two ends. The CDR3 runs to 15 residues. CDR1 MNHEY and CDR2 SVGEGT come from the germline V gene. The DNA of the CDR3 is TGTGCCACCGATAAGAAGCAGGGGTTTAACACTGAAGCTTTCTTT. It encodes CATDKKQGFNTEAFF.

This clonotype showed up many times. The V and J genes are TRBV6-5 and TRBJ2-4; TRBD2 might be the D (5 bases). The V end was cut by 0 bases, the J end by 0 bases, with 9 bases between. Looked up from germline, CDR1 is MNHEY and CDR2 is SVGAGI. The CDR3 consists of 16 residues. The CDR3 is CASSYSNGEAKNIQYF. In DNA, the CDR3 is TGTGCCAGCAGTTACTCGAACGGGGAAGCCAAAAACATTCAGTACTTC.

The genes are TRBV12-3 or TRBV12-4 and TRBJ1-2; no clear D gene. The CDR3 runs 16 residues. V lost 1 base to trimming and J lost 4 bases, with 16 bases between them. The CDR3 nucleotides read TGTGCCAGCAGTTTAGTTTTCTTCGGCGAAACCTATGGCTACACCTTC. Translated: CASSLVFFGETYGYTF.

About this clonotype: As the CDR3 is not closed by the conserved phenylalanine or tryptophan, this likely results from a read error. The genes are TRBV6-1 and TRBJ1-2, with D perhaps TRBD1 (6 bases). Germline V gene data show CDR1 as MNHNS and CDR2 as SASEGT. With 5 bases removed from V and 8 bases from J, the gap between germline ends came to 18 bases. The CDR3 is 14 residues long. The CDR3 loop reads CASSRQVWSDGYTL. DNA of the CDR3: TGTGCCAGCAGTCGACAGGTCTGGAGTGACGGCTACACCCTC.

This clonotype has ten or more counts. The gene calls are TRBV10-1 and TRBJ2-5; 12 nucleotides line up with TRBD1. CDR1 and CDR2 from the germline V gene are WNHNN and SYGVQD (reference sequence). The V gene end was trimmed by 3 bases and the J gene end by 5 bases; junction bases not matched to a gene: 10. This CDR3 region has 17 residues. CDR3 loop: CASSDAPGQGAEETQYF. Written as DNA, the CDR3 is TGCGCCAGCAGTGATGCTCCGGGACAGGGGGCCGAGGAGACCCAGTACTTC.

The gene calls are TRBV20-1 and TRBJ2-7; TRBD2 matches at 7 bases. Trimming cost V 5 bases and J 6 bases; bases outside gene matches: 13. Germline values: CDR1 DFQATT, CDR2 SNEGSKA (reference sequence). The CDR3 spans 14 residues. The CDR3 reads CSARGSRLAGEQYF. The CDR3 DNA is TGCAGTGCTCGCGGATCGCGACTAGCAGGCGAGCAGTACTTC.

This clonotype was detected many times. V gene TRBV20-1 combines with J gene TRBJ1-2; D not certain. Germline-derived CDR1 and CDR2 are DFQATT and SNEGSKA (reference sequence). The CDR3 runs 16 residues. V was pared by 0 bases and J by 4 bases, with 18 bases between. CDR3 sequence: CSARDQEHGMSYGYTF. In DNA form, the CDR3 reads TGCAGTGCTAGAGATCAGGAACACGGGATGTCCTATGGCTACACCTTC.

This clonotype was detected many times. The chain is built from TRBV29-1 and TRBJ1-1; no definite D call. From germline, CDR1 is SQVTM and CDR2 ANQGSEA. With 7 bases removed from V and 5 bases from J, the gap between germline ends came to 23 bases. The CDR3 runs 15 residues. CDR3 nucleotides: TGCAGCGCCCAAAGGGAGGCCCATCGAGGAACTGAAGCTTTCTTT. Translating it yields CSAQREAHRGTEAFF.

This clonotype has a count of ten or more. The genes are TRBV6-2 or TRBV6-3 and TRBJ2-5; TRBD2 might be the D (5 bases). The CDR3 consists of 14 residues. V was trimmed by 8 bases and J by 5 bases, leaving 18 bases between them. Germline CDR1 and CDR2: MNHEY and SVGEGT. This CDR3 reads CASLRHELGETQYF. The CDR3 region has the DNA TGTGCCAGCCTTCGACACGAACTAGGGGAGACCCAGTACTTC.

For the CDR3, the DNA is TGTGCCATTAGGGAGGGTTCTGGCTACACCTTC. Its protein is CAIREGSGYTF. This chain uses TRBV19 with TRBJ1-2, with unresolved D. Trimming removed 10 bases at V and 7 bases at J, with 13 bases between. The CDR3 runs to 11 residues. The germline V gene encodes CDR1 LNHDA and CDR2 SQIVND (reference sequence).

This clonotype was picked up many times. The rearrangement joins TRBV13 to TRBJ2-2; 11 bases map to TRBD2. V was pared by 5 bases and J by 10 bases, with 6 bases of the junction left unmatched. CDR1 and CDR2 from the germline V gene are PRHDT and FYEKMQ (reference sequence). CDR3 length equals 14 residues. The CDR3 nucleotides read TGTGCCAGCAGCCCGGGACTAGCGGAGGAGGAGCTGTTTTTT. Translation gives CASSPGLAEEELFF.

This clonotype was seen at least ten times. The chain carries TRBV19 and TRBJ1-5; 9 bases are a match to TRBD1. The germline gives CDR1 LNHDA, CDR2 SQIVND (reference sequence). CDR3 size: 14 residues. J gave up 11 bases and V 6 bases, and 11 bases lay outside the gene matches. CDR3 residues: CASSNRGPFKSQHF. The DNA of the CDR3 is TGTGCCAGTAGCAACAGGGGGCCCTTTAAGTCCCAGCATTTT.

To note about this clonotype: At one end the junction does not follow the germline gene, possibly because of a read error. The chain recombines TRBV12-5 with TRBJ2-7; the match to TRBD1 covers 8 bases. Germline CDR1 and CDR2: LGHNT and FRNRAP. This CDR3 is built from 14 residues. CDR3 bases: TGTGCTGGTGGCCGCCGGGACAGGATGTACGAGCAGTACTTC. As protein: CAGGRRDRMYEQYF. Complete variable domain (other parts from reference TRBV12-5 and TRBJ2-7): DARVTQTPRHKVTEMGQEVTMRCQPILGHNTVFWYRQTMMQGLELLAYFRNRAPLDDSGMPKDRFSAEMPDATLATLKIQPSEPRDSAVYFCAGGRRDRMYEQYFGPGTRLTVT.